The rows below give T cell receptor beta chains drawn from one sample of a study of blood T cells in healthy people across ages. TCRdb redid the calling of the 5' RACE reads with MiXCR, one entry per CDR3 protein. The sample lists 1.4 million to 1.5 million distinct CDR3 sequences; 42% were seen once. Sequencing used blood. These receptor sequences come from a woman between 18 and 29 years old in good health. Each CDR3 is given with its conserved first and last residue. Fields, in order: D gene, V gene, CDR3 protein. D genes are given only for firm matches.

d_gene: .
v_gene: TRBV6-2/TRBV6-3
CDR3aa: CASGLNTDTQYF

d_gene: TRBD1
v_gene: TRBV20-1
CDR3aa: CSARDDRVLGYTF

d_gene: TRBD2
v_gene: TRBV20-1
CDR3aa: CSARESGLVRTTDTQYF

d_gene: TRBD2
v_gene: TRBV4-1
CDR3aa: CASTQVAGGPVNNEQFF

d_gene: .
v_gene: TRBV12-3/TRBV12-4
CDR3aa: CASGPRQLYGYTF

d_gene: .
v_gene: TRBV20-1
CDR3aa: CSASRLATDTQYF

d_gene: .
v_gene: TRBV28
CDR3aa: CASSLYLGYEQYF

d_gene: TRBD2
v_gene: TRBV28
CDR3aa: CASKGEGLSYNEQFF

d_gene: TRBD1
v_gene: TRBV5-5
CDR3aa: CASSSPTGTGNTEAFF

d_gene: .
v_gene: TRBV6-2/TRBV6-3
CDR3aa: CASSDVQETQYF

d_gene: TRBD2
v_gene: TRBV2
CDR3aa: CASSDQRGGVKTQYF

d_gene: .
v_gene: TRBV9
CDR3aa: CASSVDKRIQPQHF

d_gene: TRBD1
v_gene: TRBV6-6
CDR3aa: CASSPPGQLQETQYF

d_gene: .
v_gene: TRBV5-1
CDR3aa: CASSLRPEDEQFF

d_gene: TRBD1
v_gene: TRBV25-1
CDR3aa: CASSPRDRELDGYTF

d_gene: .
v_gene: TRBV12-3/TRBV12-4
CDR3aa: CASSLKVPDDKGNQPQHF

d_gene: .
v_gene: TRBV6-4
CDR3aa: CASSDSWGTQYF

d_gene: TRBD2
v_gene: TRBV6-5
CDR3aa: CASSYRAGGRDTQYF

d_gene: .
v_gene: TRBV4-1
CDR3aa: CASSPMGQTSSYNEQFF

d_gene: TRBD2
v_gene: TRBV7-2
CDR3aa: CASSLVAGVKTNTQYF

d_gene: .
v_gene: TRBV7-9
CDR3aa: CASSLGSPRGDNEQFF

d_gene: .
v_gene: TRBV29-1
CDR3aa: CSVAVGLAKNIQYF

d_gene: TRBD1
v_gene: TRBV7-2
CDR3aa: CASSLGLDREPFF

d_gene: .
v_gene: TRBV6-2/TRBV6-3
CDR3aa: CAAEQRGNEQFF

d_gene: TRBD1
v_gene: TRBV30
CDR3aa: CAHDGTGTSPLHF

d_gene: .
v_gene: TRBV11-1
CDR3aa: CASSLTAASGTQYF

d_gene: .
v_gene: TRBV27
CDR3aa: CASRQRWNTEAFF

d_gene: TRBD1
v_gene: TRBV20-1
CDR3aa: CSARDAGTGISYEQYF

d_gene: .
v_gene: TRBV29-1
CDR3aa: CSVDAVRGNQPQHF

d_gene: .
v_gene: TRBV7-2
CDR3aa: CASSPYRGVLQETQYF

d_gene: .
v_gene: TRBV20-1
CDR3aa: CSARQGQGPRLGGYTF

d_gene: .
v_gene: TRBV3-1
CDR3aa: CASSQLGGGSRYEQYF

d_gene: .
v_gene: TRBV5-6
CDR3aa: CASRRGLRSSYNSPLHF

d_gene: .
v_gene: TRBV5-1
CDR3aa: CASSFTGSGGNEQFF

d_gene: .
v_gene: TRBV11-2
CDR3aa: CASSLGTLWEPGNTGELFF

d_gene: .
v_gene: TRBV6-2/TRBV6-3
CDR3aa: CASSLSAARFHEQYF

d_gene: .
v_gene: TRBV21-1
CDR3aa: CASSLNGMEGLGRGGSEQFF

d_gene: .
v_gene: TRBV6-6
CDR3aa: CASSNTWGDEQFF

d_gene: .
v_gene: TRBV9
CDR3aa: CASSVGEEQFF

d_gene: .
v_gene: TRBV28
CDR3aa: CTSSSDHGTVNTEAFF

d_gene: TRBD1
v_gene: TRBV6-5
CDR3aa: CASSYWGGQEAFF